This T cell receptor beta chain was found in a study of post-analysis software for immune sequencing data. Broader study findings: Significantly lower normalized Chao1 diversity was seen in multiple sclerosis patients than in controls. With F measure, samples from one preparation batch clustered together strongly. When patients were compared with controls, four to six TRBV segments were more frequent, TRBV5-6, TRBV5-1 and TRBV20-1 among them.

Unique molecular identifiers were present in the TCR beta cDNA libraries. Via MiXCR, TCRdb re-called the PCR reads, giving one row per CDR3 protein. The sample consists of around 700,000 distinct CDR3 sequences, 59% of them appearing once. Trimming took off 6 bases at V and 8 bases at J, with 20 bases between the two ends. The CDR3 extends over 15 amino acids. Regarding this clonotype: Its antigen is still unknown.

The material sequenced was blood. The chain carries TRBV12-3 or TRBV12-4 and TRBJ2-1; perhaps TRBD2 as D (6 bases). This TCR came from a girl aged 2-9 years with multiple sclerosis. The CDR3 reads CASSPGTPLLDEQFF. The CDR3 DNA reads TGTGCCAGCAGCCCTGGGACTCCGCTTCTCGATGAGCAGTTCTTC.